One sample yielded the 2 T cell receptor beta chains listed below, sequenced in a study of shared clonotypes between healthy human individuals. Produced via immunoSEQ multiplex PCR; TCRdb's table is partial and in-frame only. The sample includes fewer than 650,000 clones, around 78% of them seen just once. Material: PBMCs. All receptors derive from a woman aged 35 to 49 in good health. Some clones in this sample may be carry-over from other donors' samples.

The chain is built from TRBV28 and TRBJ2-5, with TRBD2 as a possible D gene (5 bases). Germline assignment: CDR1 MDHEN and CDR2 SYDVKM. The CDR3 covers 15 residues. Trimming left V 5 bases short and J 0 bases short, with 13 bases between. CDR3 residues: CASSILTGNQETQYF. In nucleotides, the CDR3 is TGTGCCAGCAGTATACTCACGGGGAACCAAGAGACCCAGTACTTC.

The rearrangement uses TRBV7-8 and TRBJ2-7; 11 positions agree with TRBD2. J gave up 0 bases and V 0 bases, and 10 bases lay outside the gene matches. The CDR3 runs 19 residues. Germline V gene data show CDR1 as SGHVS and CDR2 as FQNEAQ. The DNA for the CDR3 is TGTGCCAGCAGCTTAGCCCCGGGACTAGCGGCCGGGAGCTCCTACGAGCAGTACTTC. Translation: CASSLAPGLAAGSSYEQYF.